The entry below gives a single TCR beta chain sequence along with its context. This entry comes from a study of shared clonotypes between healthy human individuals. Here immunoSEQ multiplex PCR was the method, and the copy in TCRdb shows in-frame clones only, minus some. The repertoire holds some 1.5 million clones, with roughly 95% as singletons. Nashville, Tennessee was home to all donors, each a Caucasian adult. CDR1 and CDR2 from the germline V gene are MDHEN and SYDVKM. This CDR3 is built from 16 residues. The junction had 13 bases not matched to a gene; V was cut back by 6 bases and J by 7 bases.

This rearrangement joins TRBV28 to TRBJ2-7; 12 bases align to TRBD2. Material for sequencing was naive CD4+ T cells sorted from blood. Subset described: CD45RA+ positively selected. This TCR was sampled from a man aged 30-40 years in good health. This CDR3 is CASRPKLAGGVFEQYF. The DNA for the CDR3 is TGTGCCAGCAGACCTAAACTAGCGGGAGGAGTCTTTGAGCAGTACTTC.